The clone carrying this T cell receptor (beta chain) was seen only once. The ends lost 7 bases at V and 6 bases at J; junction bases unmatched: 7. Germline CDR1 MDHEN, CDR2 SYDVKM. The CDR3 totals 14 residues. Study processing details: Scientists estimated how many nucleated cells there were by amplifying reference gene primers. Using immunoSEQ multiplex PCR, the repertoire was profiled, and TCRdb retains in-frame clones only, with some absent. That table supplies the V and J calls and clone size; D and trimming were determined from the DNA. Here the sample spans some 80,000 clones, 88% being singletons. The data originate from a study of blood T cell repertoires in COVID-19. Study details: Acute-phase and convalescent COVID-19 samples originated in the United States, Italy and Spain. T cells, B-cell-depleted T cells, or PBMCs provided the cDNA or gDNA that served as material.

Sequencing input: peripheral blood. J is TRBJ2-2 and V is TRBV28; TRBD1 matches 8 bases. The clonotype originates from a human donor in a cohort sampled during active COVID-19. CDR3 sequence reads: CASTIDRGAGELFF. In DNA form, the CDR3 reads TGTGCCAGCACGATCGACAGGGGCGCCGGGGAGCTGTTTTTT.